This note documents a single T cell receptor (beta chain) sequence. This specimen comes from a study of cytomegalovirus exposure and HLA in healthy donors. TCRdb keeps only in-frame clones here, not all; method: immunoSEQ multiplex PCR. The table lists 250,000 to 350,000 clones, approximately 88% of them singletons. With 8 bases removed from V and 5 bases from J, the gap between germline ends came to 16 bases. This CDR3 contains 13 residues. From germline, CDR1 is MNHEY and CDR2 SMNVEV (reference sequence). The TCR was taken from a woman in her late teens or twenties in good health and CMV-seronegative. The rearrangement joins TRBV27 to TRBJ2-7; TRBD1 might be the D (5 bases). Input material: PBMCs. As DNA, the CDR3 is TGTGCCAGCGGTGTCGGATTAGGGGACGAGCAGTACTTC. It is translated as CASGVGLGDEQYF.